Described below is a single T cell receptor beta chain sequence and its context. This clone showed up many times. Its antigen specificity is not known. Within one base of it there is no much larger clone, and no base qualities were kept. The source of the sample is a study of beta chain features in type 1 diabetes (dated by TCRdb to between 2018 and 2020). Regarding the complete study: No differences in mean age, gender distribution, total cell number or subset yield were found between patients and healthy donors. The study compared the TCRB repertoires of sorted circulating CD4+ T cell subsets in recently diagnosed type 1 diabetes patients with those in matched healthy donors. Regulatory and stem cell-like memory subsets were obtained from only 8 patients and roughly 8 healthy donors, while naive and central memory subsets were obtained from all 30 or so donors. Across all samples, approximately 98,000,000 sorted cells were examined, and cell number per subset correlated strongly with RNA yield. What the research found in general, with its limitations: Because cDNA rather than genomic DNA was sequenced, highly expressing activated cells could have been over-represented, although no difference in activation and CD3 levels was found between groups. Type 1 diabetes patients showed a moderate but significant shortening of TCRB CDR3 length in all four CD4+ subsets. The naive, central memory and regulatory TCRB repertoires appeared to resemble one another more closely among patients than among healthy donors. PCR may preferentially amplify shorter templates, but because patient and control samples were amplified and corrected together, any resulting skew would affect both groups equally. At VDJ recombination sites, patients with type 1 diabetes made fewer insertions and deleted more nucleotides, a pattern implying thymic rearrangement abnormalities. Because the HLA sub-analyses included only small numbers of individuals, any influence of HLA type on TCRB rearrangement was left unresolved.

After removal of 0 bases from V and 2 bases from J, the junction retains 5 bases not matched to a gene. The CDR3, from cysteine to phenylalanine, totals 19 residues. Only the CDR3 part of the read is kept: 57 bases, read in frame from the first base. The germline V gene gives CDR1 as SGHDN and CDR2 as FVKESK. Each donor gave one peripheral blood draw, roughly 120 mL on average, collected into heparinised tubes. A BD FACSAria II and a panel including CD45RO, CCR7, CD25, CD127, CD95 and CD27 were used to sort naive, central memory, regulatory and stem cell-like memory CD4+ T cells. Purity was above 98% for every sorted population. PBMCs were isolated right away by Lymphoprep density gradient centrifugation and were stained directly, without culture. To minimize batch effects, samples were stained and sorted in pairs, one healthy donor with one patient per experiment. The High Capacity cDNA Reverse Transcription Kit was used to reverse transcribe all of the isolated RNA, meaning that expressed TCRB transcripts were what got sequenced. Deep immunoSEQ sequencing was applied to naive, central memory and regulatory T cell samples, giving an average of about 3.8 million total reads per sample. After sorted cells were lysed in RLT buffer, RNA was extracted with DNase-treated RNeasy Micro or Mini kits, with the choice depending on cell number. Each cell subset was processed on its own to prevent cross-contamination, while patient and healthy donor samples were processed together. Using the immunoSEQ multiplex PCR, TCRB sequences were amplified from cDNA into 87-bp fragments spanning the CDR3 region. Sequencing of the amplicons was done on the Illumina HiSeq platform. Regarding the original processing steps: PCR bias was corrected computationally using synthetic template baselines, and reads within Hamming distance 2 were collapsed, with unmergeable singletons discarded. Reads were aligned against IMGT so that V, D and J genes, CDR3 length and insertions or deletions at six rearrangement sites could be assigned. Within each subset, clonotype counts were normalized to the number of sorted cells before true diversity and Gini coefficients were calculated with the tcR R package. The overlap coefficient, calculated on TCRB nucleotide sequences, was used to quantify repertoire sharing. TCRdb obtained this table from immuneACCESS and retained in-frame rearrangements with V and J assigned. These tables miss some clones; where compared with another copy, unresolved V genes account for less than half of the shortfall, and the remainder is unexplained. V and J calls and clone size come straight from that table; D and trimming were deduced from the DNA. The sample includes around 300,000 clones, with 8% observed a single time. About 0.93% of the sample rests with the top ten.

Specimen: central memory CD4+ T cells from blood. The receptor's source is a woman between 18 and 29 years old in good health. This chain is built from TRBV14 and TRBJ2-6; 12 central bases correspond to TRBD2. The DNA sequence follows: TGTGCCAGCAGCCAAGAGGCTAGCGGGAGGGCCACTGGGGCCAACGTCCTGACTTTC. This gives the protein CASSQEASGRATGANVLTF.